What follows describes a single T cell receptor beta chain. Its antigen is not yet known. There are no base qualities to consult, and no much larger clone falls within one base. In the prospective study, participants were about 18 to 100 years old, resided in about two dozen geographic areas of the United States, and were enrolled through a virtual design. In the prospective study, cohorts were assigned on the basis of participant-reported clinical history obtained from a screening survey and a study questionnaire. Exposed participants had been in contact with someone with a PCR-confirmed or clinician-diagnosed COVID-19 case within 2 weeks of study entry. In the prospective study, whole blood, serum and a nasopharyngeal or oropharyngeal swab were collected from each participant by mobile phlebotomists. Over a roughly 2-month period, participants in the prospective study had the option of providing additional blood draws and questionnaires. Blood samples from the prospective study were shipped frozen or at room temperature prior to DNA extraction.

The data derive from a study of blood T cell repertoires in COVID-19 (dated by TCRdb to the early 2020s). For the study in its entirety: Collaborator samples came from the United States, Italy and Spain and covered acute and convalescent phases of COVID-19. The prospective study material was composed of cDNA or gDNA derived from T cells, B-cell-depleted T cells, or PBMCs. The dataset comprised deeply sampled blood TCRbeta repertoires from subjects exposed to, actively infected with, or recovered from COVID-19. The repertoires were released in a freely available public database intended as a resource for research on the immune response to SARS-CoV-2. The samples were drawn from the first 160 participants of the ongoing ImmuneRACE study and from 950 to 1,500 subjects provided by 6 global collaborators. Sample metadata almost always included a de-identified subject ID, COVID-19 status, age in years and sex. Where HLA class I and class II types were available, the types were taken from metadata supplied by the sample provider, not from assay-based typing.

For CDR1 and CDR2, the germline V gene lists SGHRS and YFSETQ. Between the V and J ends, shortened by 0 bases and 0 bases respectively, the junction contains 10 bases. Counted from cysteine to phenylalanine, this CDR3 has 16 amino acids. Only CDR3 DNA remains: 48 bases, in frame from the first base. TCRbeta CDR3 regions were amplified from genomic DNA using the immunoSEQ Assay, a bias-controlled multiplex PCR. Regarding the original processing steps: The number of nucleated cells in each sample was estimated by amplification of reference gene primers within the assay. Sequence reads were collapsed and filtered to measure the absolute abundance of every unique TCRbeta CDR3 rearrangement. For each sample, productive Simpson clonality was calculated as the square root of Simpson's diversity index over productive rearrangements. As stored in TCRdb, this immuneACCESS dataset retains in-frame rearrangements with V and J assigned. A fraction of the clones does not appear; measured against another copy, unresolved V genes explain less than half of the discrepancy, and the remainder lacks a known reason. V, J and clone size reflect that table, while D and trimming were determined from the DNA. The sample contains hundreds of thousands of clones, 86% of them found a single time. The ten most abundant clones make up about 4% of the sample.

Results and caveats for the whole study, not just this receptor: How much clinical and demographic metadata was included differed by source and by participant, and the metadata was provided uncurated.

The rearranged segments are TRBV5-1 and TRBJ1-3; the D segment cannot be called with confidence. The TCR sequence derives from a woman in her thirties who had been exposed to COVID-19. Sequenced material: PBMCs or T cells enriched from blood (not recorded which). The bases read TGCGCCAGCAGCTTGGAGCAATCCCACTCTGGAAACACCATATATTTT. It specifies CASSLEQSHSGNTIYF.